These 16 T cell receptor beta chains were all obtained from the same sample, sequenced in a study of T-cell reconstitution after alpha-beta-depleted transplantation in children. Molecular barcoding with unique molecular identifiers was used for the TCRbeta library. TCRdb reprocessed the PCR reads via MiXCR and lists one record per CDR3 protein. The sample lists over 400,000 distinct CDR3 sequences; 12% were seen once. Sequencing was performed on PBMCs from the stem cell graft donor, taken from the stem cell graft. Every receptor here comes from a human donor who donated a stem cell graft to a child with combined immunodeficiency.

This clonotype was recorded many times. The chain recombines TRBV29-1 with TRBJ1-2; the D is unclear. This CDR3 spans 10 amino acids. The germline V gene has CDR1 SQVTM and CDR2 ANQGSEA. Trimming cost V 5 bases and J 3 bases, with 4 bases left between them. DNA for the CDR3: TGCAGCGTTTTCGACTATGGCTACACCTTC. Amino acid sequence: CSVFDYGYTF.

The chain employs TRBV20-1 and TRBJ1-5; D uncertain. V was trimmed by 5 bases and J by 5 bases, leaving 13 bases between them. Germline assignment: CDR1 DFQATT and CDR2 SNEGSKA (reference sequence). The CDR3 runs to 13 residues. The CDR3 sequence: CSAEKGADQPQHF. In nucleotides, the CDR3 is TGCAGTGCTGAGAAGGGCGCTGATCAGCCCCAGCATTTT.

The chain employs TRBV12-3 or TRBV12-4 and TRBJ1-1, with 7 bases identical to TRBD1. CDR3 size: 14 residues. Losses at the gene ends were 7 bases for V and 2 bases for J; bases not matched to a gene: 7. This CDR3 reads CASNPTGHNTEAFF. The CDR3, as DNA: TGTGCCAGCAATCCGACAGGGCATAACACTGAAGCTTTCTTT.

This clonotype was seen a handful of times. The V call is TRBV12-3 or TRBV12-4, the J call TRBJ2-2, with no clear D. Trimming took 4 bases from V and 0 from J, leaving 9 bases between them. The CDR3 has 15 residues. The CDR3 bases are TGTGCCAGCAGTTGGAGAAACGCGAACACCGGGGAGCTGTTTTTT. This translates into CASSWRNANTGELFF.

This clonotype was counted only a few times. The chain links TRBV27 to TRBJ2-7; D is uncertain. This CDR3 contains 13 residues. Germline V CDR1 and CDR2: MNHEY, SMNVEV (reference sequence). The V end lost 5 bases, the J end lost 5 bases, and 13 bases lay between the germline ends. In DNA, the CDR3 is TGTGCCAGCAGTAACGGACCCGGCCACGAGCAGTACTTC. It translates to CASSNGPGHEQYF.

The V gene is TRBV25-1, the J gene TRBJ2-5; a weak D match, TRBD1 (5 bases). The CDR3 totals 13 residues. The V gene's germline CDR1 is MGHDK and CDR2 SYGVNS. Trimming removed 7 bases at V and 5 bases at J, with 14 bases between. CDR3 in amino acids: CASTFQGWETQYF. DNA for the CDR3: TGTGCCAGCACGTTCCAGGGATGGGAGACCCAGTACTTC.

This clonotype was observed many times. The chain joins TRBV7-2 to TRBJ2-7; 9 nucleotides line up with TRBD2. The germline CDR1 and CDR2 sequences are SGHTA and FQGNSA. J gave up 2 bases and V 5 bases, and 7 bases lay outside the gene matches. The CDR3 length is 15 residues. DNA for the CDR3: TGTGCCAGCAGCACTTCTAGCGGGGAAGCCTACGAGCAGTACTTC. Amino acid sequence: CASSTSSGEAYEQYF.

Many counts were recorded for this clonotype. The V call is TRBV27, the J call TRBJ2-7; maybe TRBD2 (5 bases). The V gene's germline CDR1 is MNHEY and CDR2 SMNVEV (reference sequence). This CDR3 spans 15 amino acids. V dropped 1 base and J dropped 1 base, with 11 bases sitting between them. The CDR3 DNA sequence: TGTGCCAGCAGTTTATATTCTGGGGAGTCCTACGAGCAGTACTTC. Translated: CASSLYSGESYEQYF.

CDR3 loop: CASSFTGATNTGELFF. CDR3 bases: TGCGCCAGCAGCTTTACAGGGGCAACGAACACCGGGGAGCTGTTTTTT. The J gene is TRBJ2-2, the V gene TRBV5-1; 7 positions match TRBD1. V dropped 2 bases and J dropped 0; count of bases not matched to a gene: 4. Germline assignment: CDR1 SGHRS and CDR2 YFSETQ. CDR3 length: 16 residues. Combining the CDR3 with reference TRBV5-1 and TRBJ2-2 gives the whole variable domain KAGVTQTPRYLIKTRGQQVTLSCSPISGHRSVSWYQQTPGQGLQFLFEYFSETQRNKGNFPGRFSGRQFSNSRSEMNVSTLELGDSALYLCASSFTGATNTGELFFGEGSRLTVL.

Points on this clonotype: This may be a read error, as it is one base from a much larger clone. The V and J genes are TRBV12-3 or TRBV12-4 and TRBJ1-6, with a tentative D call TRBD1 (6 bases). The CDR3 runs 18 residues. The CDR3 here is CTSSLGGTLGTYNSPLHF. For the CDR3, the DNA is TGTACCAGCAGTTTAGGAGGGACACTTGGAACCTATAATTCACCCCTCCACTTT.

This clonotype was recorded many times. The genes are TRBV6-5 and TRBJ1-1; D not resolved. V lost 0 bases and J lost 7, with 18 bases in between. Germline values: CDR1 MNHEY, CDR2 SVGAGI. The CDR3 contains 16 residues. The CDR3 DNA reads TGTGCCAGCAGTTACTCGAGGGCAGACCAGGAGAGTGAAGCTTTCTTT. Translating it yields CASSYSRADQESEAFF.

This clonotype was detected ten times or more. CDR3 amino acids: CASSRWNSYEQYF. The CDR3 region has the DNA TGCGCCAGCAGTCGTTGGAACTCCTACGAGCAGTACTTC. The rearrangement joins TRBV5-1 to TRBJ2-7; D gene uncertain. Per the germline V gene, CDR1 is SGHRS and CDR2 is YFSETQ. CDR3 size: 13 residues. V gave up 5 bases and J gave up 0 bases, with 9 bases separating them.

This clonotype occurred a few times. V and J are TRBV12-3 or TRBV12-4 and TRBJ2-6; 9 nucleotides agree with TRBD1. V was pared by 5 bases and J by 1 base, with 9 bases of the junction left unmatched. The CDR3 runs to 18 residues. The CDR3 spells CASSTTGQGKSGANVLTF. CDR3 nucleotide sequence: TGTGCCAGCAGTACCACCGGACAGGGGAAATCTGGGGCCAACGTCCTGACTTTC.

This clonotype was seen ten or more times. The rearrangement uses TRBV29-1 and TRBJ2-3, with 14 bases aligning to TRBD2. CDR1 is SQVTM, CDR2 ANQGSEA, per germline. The CDR3 has 14 amino acids. J was trimmed by 6 bases and V by 6 bases; bases with no gene match: 5. Here the CDR3 reads CSVGGTSGSDTQYF. Written as DNA, the CDR3 is TGCAGCGTGGGCGGGACTAGCGGGAGCGATACGCAGTATTTT.

This clonotype was seen repeatedly, ten times or more. The J gene is TRBJ2-1, the V gene TRBV9; D is ambiguous. There are 15 residues in the CDR3. Germline CDR1 is SGDLS and CDR2 is YYNGEE. Trimming took 1 base from V and 12 from J, leaving 20 bases between them. CDR3 DNA: TGTGCCAGCAGCGTACCCGAAGGTGGTATGCATGGGCAGTTCTTC. It encodes CASSVPEGGMHGQFF.

This rearrangement joins TRBV6-2 or TRBV6-3 to TRBJ2-5, with D possibly matching TRBD1 (6 bases). The CDR3 runs 15 residues. CDR1 and CDR2 from the germline V gene are MNHEY and SVGEGT. V was cut by 4 bases and J by 4 bases, with 16 bases left in between. The CDR3 is CASSSTTGFRETQYF. The CDR3 DNA reads TGTGCCAGCAGTTCAACTACAGGGTTCCGAGAGACCCAGTACTTC.